The following is a TCR beta chain sequence with its context. Its antigen is unknown. The entry originates in a study of CD4 T cells in relation to SARS-CoV-2 and coronaviruses. Libraries were prepared by immunoSEQ multiplex PCR; TCRdb keeps only in-frame clonotypes and omits some of them. Of tens of thousands of clones in the sample, approximately 82% are singletons; the top ten hold 15% to 20%. CD4+ T cells from unexposed donors were obtained before the COVID-19 pandemic (2011-2018). Isolation of CD4+ T cells took place after around eleven days in culture. Per the germline V gene, CDR1 is MGHRA and CDR2 is YSYEKL. The CDR3 loop spans 14 amino acids. The V gene end was trimmed by 3 bases and the J gene end by 4 bases; junction bases not matched to a gene: 4.

The receptor's source is a human donor in good health. This sequence joins TRBV4-1 and TRBJ2-7, with 9 bases aligning to TRBD1. The sample was CD4+ T cells from PBMCs, cultured in vitro. The CDR3 is CASSQLTGGYEQYF. CDR3 DNA sequence: TGCGCCAGCAGCCAGTTGACAGGGGGTTACGAGCAGTACTTC.